This T cell receptor beta chain was observed in a study of T cells after yellow fever vaccination. One entry per CDR3 protein, called by TCRdb with MiXCR from the 5' RACE reads. The table records roughly 170,000 distinct CDR3 sequences, about a tenth of them present only once. V shed 2 bases and J shed 0 bases, with 14 bases lying between them. CDR3 size: 18 residues. Germline V gives CDR1 LGHNA, CDR2 YSLEER. This clonotype was detected many times. The chain uses TRBV4-3 and TRBJ2-6; perhaps D is TRBD1 or TRBD2 (6 bases each). This receptor was identified in a man aged 18 to 30 who received the YFV17D yellow fever vaccine. The sample here was CD8+ T cells sorted from PBMCs, taken 45 days after the yellow fever booster vaccination. The DNA of the CDR3 is TGCGCCAGCAGCCAACAGCAGGAGGGGGGCTCTGGGGCCAACGTCCTGACTTTC. Translation gives CASSQQQEGGSGANVLTF.